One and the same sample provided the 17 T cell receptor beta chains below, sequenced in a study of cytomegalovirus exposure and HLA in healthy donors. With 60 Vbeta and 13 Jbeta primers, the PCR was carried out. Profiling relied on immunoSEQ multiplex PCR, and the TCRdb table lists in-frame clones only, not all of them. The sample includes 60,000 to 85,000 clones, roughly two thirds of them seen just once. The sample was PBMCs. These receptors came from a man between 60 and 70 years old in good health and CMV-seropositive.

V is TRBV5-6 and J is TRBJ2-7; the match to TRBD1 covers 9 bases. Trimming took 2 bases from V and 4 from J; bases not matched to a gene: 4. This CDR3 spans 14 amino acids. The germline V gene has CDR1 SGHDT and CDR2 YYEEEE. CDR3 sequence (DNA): TGTGCCAGCAGCTTAGGACAGGGGAGGTACGAGCAGTACTTC. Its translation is CASSLGQGRYEQYF.

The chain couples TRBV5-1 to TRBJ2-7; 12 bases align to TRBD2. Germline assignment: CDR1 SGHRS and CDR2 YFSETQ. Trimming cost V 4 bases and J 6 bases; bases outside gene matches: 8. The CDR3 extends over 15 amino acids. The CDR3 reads CASSPLTSGGSEQYF. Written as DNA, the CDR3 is TGCGCCAGCAGCCCCTTGACTAGCGGGGGAAGCGAGCAGTACTTC.

CDR3 loop: CASSQAEGGRQNIQYF. The DNA of the CDR3 is TGTGCCAGCAGTCAGGCTGAAGGCGGGAGGCAAAACATTCAGTACTTC. This rearrangement joins TRBV4-2 to TRBJ2-4; TRBD2 matches 8 bases. This CDR3 comprises 16 residues. The junction had 12 bases not matched to a gene; V was cut back by 6 bases and J by 5 bases. Germline values: CDR1 LGHNA, CDR2 YNFKEQ.

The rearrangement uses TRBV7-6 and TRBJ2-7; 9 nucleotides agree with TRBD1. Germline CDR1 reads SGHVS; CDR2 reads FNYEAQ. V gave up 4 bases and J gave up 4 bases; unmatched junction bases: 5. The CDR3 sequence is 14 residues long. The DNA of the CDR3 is TGTGCCAGCAGCTGGTACAGGGGGCCTTACGAGCAGTACTTC. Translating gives CASSWYRGPYEQYF.

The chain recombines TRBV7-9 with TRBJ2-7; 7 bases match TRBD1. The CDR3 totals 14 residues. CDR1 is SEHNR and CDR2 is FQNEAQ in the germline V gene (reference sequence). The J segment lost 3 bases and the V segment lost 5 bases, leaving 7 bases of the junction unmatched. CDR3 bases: TGTGCCAGCAGCCCCCCGGGACAGCGCTACGAGCAGTACTTC. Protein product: CASSPPGQRYEQYF.

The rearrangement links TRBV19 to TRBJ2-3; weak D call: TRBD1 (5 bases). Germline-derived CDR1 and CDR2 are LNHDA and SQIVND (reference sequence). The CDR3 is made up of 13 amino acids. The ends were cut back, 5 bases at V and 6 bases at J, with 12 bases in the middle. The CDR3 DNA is TGTGCCAGTAGTGCTCAGGGTTTCGATACGCAGTATTTT. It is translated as CASSAQGFDTQYF.

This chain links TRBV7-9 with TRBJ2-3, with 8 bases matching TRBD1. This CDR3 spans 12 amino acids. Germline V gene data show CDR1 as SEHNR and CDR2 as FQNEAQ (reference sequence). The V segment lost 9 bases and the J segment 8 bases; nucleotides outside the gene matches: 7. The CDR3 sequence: CASDRGGGTQYF. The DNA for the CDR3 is TGTGCCAGTGACAGGGGCGGAGGTACGCAGTATTTT.

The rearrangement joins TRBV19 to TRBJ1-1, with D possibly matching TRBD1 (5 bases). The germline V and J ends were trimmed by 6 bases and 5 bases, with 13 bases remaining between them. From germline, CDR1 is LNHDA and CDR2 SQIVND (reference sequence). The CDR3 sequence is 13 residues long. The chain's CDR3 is CASSFTQGTEAFF. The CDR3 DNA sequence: TGTGCCAGTAGCTTTACCCAGGGTACTGAAGCTTTCTTT.

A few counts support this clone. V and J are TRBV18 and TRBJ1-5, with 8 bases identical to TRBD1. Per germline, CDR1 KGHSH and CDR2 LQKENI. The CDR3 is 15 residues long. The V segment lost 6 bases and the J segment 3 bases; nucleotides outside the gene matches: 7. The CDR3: CASSPVQGVNQPQHF. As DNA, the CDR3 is TGTGCCAGCTCCCCTGTACAGGGGGTCAATCAGCCCCAGCATTTT.

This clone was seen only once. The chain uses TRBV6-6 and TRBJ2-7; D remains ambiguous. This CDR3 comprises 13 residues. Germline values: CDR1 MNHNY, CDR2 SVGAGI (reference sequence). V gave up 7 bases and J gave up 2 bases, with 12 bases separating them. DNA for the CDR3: TGTGCCAGCAACCCGTGGGCAGCCTACGAGCAGTACTTC. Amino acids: CASNPWAAYEQYF.

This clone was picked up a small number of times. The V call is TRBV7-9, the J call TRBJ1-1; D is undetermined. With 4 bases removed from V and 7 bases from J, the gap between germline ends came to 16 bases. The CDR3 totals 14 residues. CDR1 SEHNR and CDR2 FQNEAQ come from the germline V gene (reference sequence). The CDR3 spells CASSSEAQLREAFF. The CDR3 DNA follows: TGTGCCAGCAGCTCTGAGGCACAATTGCGTGAAGCTTTCTTT.

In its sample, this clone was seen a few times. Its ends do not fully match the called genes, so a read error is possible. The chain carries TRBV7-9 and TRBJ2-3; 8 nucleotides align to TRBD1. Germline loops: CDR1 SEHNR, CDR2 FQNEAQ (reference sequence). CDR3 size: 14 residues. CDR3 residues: CSSSSGGRLDTQYF. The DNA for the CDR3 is TGTTCCAGCAGCTCAGGGGGCAGGCTAGATACGCAGTATTTT.

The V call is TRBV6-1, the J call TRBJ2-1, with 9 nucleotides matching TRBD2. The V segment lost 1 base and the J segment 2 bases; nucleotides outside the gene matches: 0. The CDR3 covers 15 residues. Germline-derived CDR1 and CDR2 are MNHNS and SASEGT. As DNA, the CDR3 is TGTGCCAGCAGTGAAGAGCGGGGGGCCTACAATGAGCAGTTCTTC. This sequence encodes CASSEERGAYNEQFF.

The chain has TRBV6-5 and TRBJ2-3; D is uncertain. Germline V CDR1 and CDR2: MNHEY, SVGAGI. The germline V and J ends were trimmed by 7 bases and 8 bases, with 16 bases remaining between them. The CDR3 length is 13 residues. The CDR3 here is CASTKVASGTQYF. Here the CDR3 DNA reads TGTGCCAGCACAAAAGTCGCTAGTGGTACGCAGTATTTT.

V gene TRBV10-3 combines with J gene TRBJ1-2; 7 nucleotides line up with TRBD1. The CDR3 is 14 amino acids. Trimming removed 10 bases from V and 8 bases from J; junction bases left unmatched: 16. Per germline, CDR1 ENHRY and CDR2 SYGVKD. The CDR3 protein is CASAPSEGQRGYTF. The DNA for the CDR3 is TGTGCCAGCGCCCCGTCAGAGGGACAGCGGGGCTACACCTTC.

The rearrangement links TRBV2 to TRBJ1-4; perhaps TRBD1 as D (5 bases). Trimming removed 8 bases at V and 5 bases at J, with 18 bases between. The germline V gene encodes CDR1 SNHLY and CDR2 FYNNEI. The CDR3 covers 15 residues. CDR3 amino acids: CASVGLPEANEKLFF. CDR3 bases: TGTGCCAGCGTGGGACTACCCGAAGCAAATGAAAAACTGTTTTTT. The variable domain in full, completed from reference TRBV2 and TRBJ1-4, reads EPEVTQTPSHQVTQMGQEVILRCVPISNHLYFYWYRQILGQKVEFLVSFYNNEISEKSEIFDDQFSVERPDGSNFTLKIRSTKLEDSAMYFCASVGLPEANEKLFFGSGTQLSVL.

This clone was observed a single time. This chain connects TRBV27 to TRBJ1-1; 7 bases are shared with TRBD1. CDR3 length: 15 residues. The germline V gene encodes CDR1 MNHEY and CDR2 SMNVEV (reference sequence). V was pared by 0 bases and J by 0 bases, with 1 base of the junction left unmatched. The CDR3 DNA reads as TGTGCCAGCAGTTTATCGGGACAGTTGAACACTGAAGCTTTCTTT. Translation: CASSLSGQLNTEAFF.